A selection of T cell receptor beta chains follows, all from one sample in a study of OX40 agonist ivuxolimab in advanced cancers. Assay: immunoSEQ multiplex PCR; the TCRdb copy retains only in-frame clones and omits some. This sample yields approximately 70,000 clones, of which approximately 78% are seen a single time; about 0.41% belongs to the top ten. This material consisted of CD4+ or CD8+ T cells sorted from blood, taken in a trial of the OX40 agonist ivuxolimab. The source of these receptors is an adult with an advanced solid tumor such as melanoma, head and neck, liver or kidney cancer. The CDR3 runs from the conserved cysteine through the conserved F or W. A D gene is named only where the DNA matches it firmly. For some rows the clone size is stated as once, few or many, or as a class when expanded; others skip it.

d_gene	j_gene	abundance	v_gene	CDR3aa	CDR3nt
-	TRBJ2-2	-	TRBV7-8	CASSARQVLTGELFF	TGTGCCAGCAGCGCTCGACAGGTTCTCACCGGGGAGCTGTTTTTT
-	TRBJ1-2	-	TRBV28	CASSRLVGYTF	TGTGCCAGCAGCCGACTCGTTGGCTACACCTTC
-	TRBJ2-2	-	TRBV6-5	CASSKRQDTGELFF	TGTGCCAGCAGTAAAAGACAGGACACCGGGGAGCTGTTTTTT
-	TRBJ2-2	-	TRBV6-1	CASSDLGLETTGELFF	TGTGCCAGCAGTGACCTGGGGTTAGAGACCACCGGGGAGCTGTTTTTT
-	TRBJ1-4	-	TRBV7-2	CASSLGPNEKLFF	TGTGCCAGCAGCTTAGGCCCCAATGAAAAACTGTTTTTT
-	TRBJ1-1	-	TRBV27	CASYGATEAFF	TGTGCCAGCTACGGGGCGACTGAAGCTTTCTTT
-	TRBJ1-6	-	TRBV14	CASSQRTGNSPLHF	TGTGCCAGCAGCCAGAGAACAGGGAATTCACCCCTCCACTTT
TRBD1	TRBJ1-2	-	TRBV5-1	CASSWGTGGGFNYGYTF	TGCGCCAGCAGCTGGGGGACAGGGGGCGGTTTCAACTATGGCTACACCTTC
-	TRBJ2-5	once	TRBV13	CASSSLSVSGQETQYF	TGTGCCAGCAGCTCCCTTTCGGTCTCAGGCCAAGAGACCCAGTACTTC
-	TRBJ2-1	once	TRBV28	CASSLPPGSPPYEQFF	TGTGCCAGCAGTTTACCCCCGGGGAGTCCCCCTTATGAGCAGTTCTTC
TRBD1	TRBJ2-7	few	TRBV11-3	CASSFRGTGAYEQYF	TGTGCCAGCAGCTTCAGAGGGACAGGGGCCTACGAGCAGTACTTC
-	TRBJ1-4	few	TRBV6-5	CASSYDSTEKLFF	TGTGCCAGCAGTTACGACAGTACGGAAAAACTGTTTTTT
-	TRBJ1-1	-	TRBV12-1	CASSLTDEAFF	TGTGCCAGCAGCCTAACCGATGAAGCTTTCTTT
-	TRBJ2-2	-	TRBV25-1	CASTRAGDTGELFF	TGTGCCAGCACCCGGGCAGGGGACACCGGGGAGCTGTTTTTT
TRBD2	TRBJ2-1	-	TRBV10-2	CASSGGGYEQFF	TGCGCCAGCAGCGGGGGGGGGTATGAGCAGTTCTTC
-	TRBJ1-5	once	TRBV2	CASSDGGLGNQPQHF	TGTGCCAGCAGTGACGGGGGGCTGGGCAATCAGCCCCAGCATTTT
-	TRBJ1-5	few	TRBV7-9	CASSYSKDQPQHF	TGTGCCAGCAGTTACTCAAAGGATCAGCCCCAGCATTTT
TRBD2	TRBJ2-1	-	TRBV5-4	CASTYSGGVYNEQFF	TGTGCCAGCACCTATAGCGGGGGGGTATACAATGAGCAGTTCTTC
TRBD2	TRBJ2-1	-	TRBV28	CASSPGGVYNEQFF	TGTGCCAGCAGCCCGGGAGGAGTATACAATGAGCAGTTCTTC
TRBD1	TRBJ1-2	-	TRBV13	CASSSRDSIYGYTF	TGTGCCAGCAGCTCCCGGGACAGCATCTATGGCTACACCTTC
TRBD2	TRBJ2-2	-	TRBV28	CASSRGGIMNTGELFF	TGTGCCAGCTCGCGGGGGGGAATCATGAACACCGGGGAGCTGTTTTTT
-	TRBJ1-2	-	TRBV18	CASSPPGRGDGYTF	TGTGCCAGCTCACCACCAGGGAGAGGGGATGGCTACACCTTC
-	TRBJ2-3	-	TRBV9	CASSTNREKGDTQYF	TGTGCCAGCAGCACCAACAGGGAAAAGGGCGATACGCAGTATTTT
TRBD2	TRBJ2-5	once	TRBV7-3	CASSPRGLANQETQYF	TGTGCCAGCAGCCCCAGGGGACTAGCCAACCAAGAGACCCAGTACTTC
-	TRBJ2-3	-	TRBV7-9	CASSSFTITDTQYF	TGTGCCAGCAGCTCCTTCACTATCACAGATACGCAGTATTTT
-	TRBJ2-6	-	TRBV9	CASRFSGSGANVLTF	TGTGCCAGCCGGTTTAGCGGCTCTGGGGCCAACGTCCTGACTTTC
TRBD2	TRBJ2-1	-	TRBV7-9	CASSPRGPTSGYNEQFF	TGTGCCAGCAGCCCCCGAGGTCCGACTAGCGGCTACAATGAGCAGTTCTTC
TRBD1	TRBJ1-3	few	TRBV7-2	CASSSPGQGSGNTIYF	TGTGCCAGCAGCTCACCGGGACAGGGCTCTGGAAACACCATATATTTT
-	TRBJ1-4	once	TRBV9	CASRRGDVGPVGEKLFF	TGTGCCAGCAGGAGAGGGGACGTGGGGCCGGTTGGAGAAAAACTGTTTTTT
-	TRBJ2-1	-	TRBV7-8	CASRDNNEQFF	TGTGCCAGCAGGGATAACAATGAGCAGTTCTTC
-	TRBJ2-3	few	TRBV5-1	CASSLGGMYTDTQYF	TGCGCCAGCAGCTTGGGCGGGATGTACACAGATACGCAGTATTTT
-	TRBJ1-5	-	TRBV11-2	CASSLAAGSNQPQHF	TGTGCCAGCAGCTTAGCGGCAGGGAGCAATCAGCCCCAGCATTTT
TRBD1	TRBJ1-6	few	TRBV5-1	CASGYRGNSPLHF	TGCGCCAGCGGATACAGGGGTAATTCACCCCTCCACTTT
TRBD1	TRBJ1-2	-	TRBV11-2	CASSRDRAFYTF	TGTGCCAGCAGCCGGGACAGGGCGTTCTACACCTTC
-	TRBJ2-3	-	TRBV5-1	CASSFGGAASTDTQYF	TGCGCCAGCAGCTTCGGAGGTGCCGCTAGCACAGATACGCAGTATTTT
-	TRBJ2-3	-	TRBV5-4	CASSLGGGSTDTQYF	TGTGCCAGCAGCTTGGGTGGCGGAAGCACAGATACGCAGTATTTT
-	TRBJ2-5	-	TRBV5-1	CASSLVGTQKETQYF	TGCGCCAGCAGCTTGGTCGGGACTCAGAAAGAGACCCAGTACTTC
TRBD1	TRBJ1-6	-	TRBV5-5	CASSFLTGLNSPLHF	TGTGCCAGCAGCTTCCTGACAGGGCTGAATTCACCCCTCCACTTT
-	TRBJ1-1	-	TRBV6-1	CASSERLNTEAFF	TGTGCCAGCAGTGAACGGTTGAACACTGAAGCTTTCTTT
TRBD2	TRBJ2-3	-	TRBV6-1	CASSATSGTQTTQYF	TGTGCCAGCAGTGCCACTAGCGGAACCCAGACTACGCAGTATTTT
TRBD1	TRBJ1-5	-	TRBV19	CASKGRGRWGNQPQHF	TGTGCCAGTAAAGGAAGGGGGCGCTGGGGCAATCAGCCCCAGCATTTT
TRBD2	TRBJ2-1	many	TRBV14	CASSPLAGDGYNEQFF	TGTGCCAGCAGTCCCTTAGCGGGGGATGGGTACAATGAGCAGTTCTTC
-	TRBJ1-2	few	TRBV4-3	CASSHQPTEWQSFSF	TGCGCCAGCAGCCATCAACCTACCGAGTGGCAGAGCTTCTCCTTC
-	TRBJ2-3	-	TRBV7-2	CASSLRRNTDTQYF	TGTGCCAGCAGCTTGAGGCGGAACACAGATACGCAGTATTTT
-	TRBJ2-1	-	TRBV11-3	CASGNRLNEQFF	TGTGCCAGCGGAAACAGGCTCAATGAGCAGTTCTTC
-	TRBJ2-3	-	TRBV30	CAWTLSLAGTDTQYF	TGTGCCTGGACGCTTTCACTGGCAGGCACAGATACGCAGTATTTT
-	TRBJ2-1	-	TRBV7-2	CASGFRGSYNEQFF	TGTGCCAGCGGGTTCCGGGGCTCCTACAATGAGCAGTTCTTC
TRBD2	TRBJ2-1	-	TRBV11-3	CASSPRGVGNNEQFF	TGTGCCAGCAGCCCACGGGGGGTCGGAAACAATGAGCAGTTCTTC
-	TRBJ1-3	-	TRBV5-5	CASSFEAQSGNTIYF	TGTGCCAGCAGCTTCGAGGCCCAATCTGGAAACACCATATATTTT
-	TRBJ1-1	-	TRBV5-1	CASSFLGTSGTEAFF	TGCGCCAGCAGCTTCTTAGGCACCTCGGGCACTGAAGCTTTCTTT
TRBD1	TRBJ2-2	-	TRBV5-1	CASSVDRASTGELFF	TGCGCCAGCAGCGTGGACAGGGCTAGCACCGGGGAGCTGTTTTTT
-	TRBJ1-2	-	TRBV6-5	CASSRRPDYGYTF	TGTGCCAGCAGTCGCCGGCCAGACTATGGCTACACCTTC
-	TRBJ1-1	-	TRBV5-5	CASSSPRGAASEAFF	TGTGCCAGCAGCTCGCCCCGGGGGGCGGCTTCTGAAGCTTTCTTT
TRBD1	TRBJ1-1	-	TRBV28	CASSSGGTGSRTEAFF	TGTGCCAGCAGTTCAGGGGGGACAGGGAGTCGGACTGAAGCTTTCTTT
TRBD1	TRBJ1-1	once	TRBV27	CASSPRDRQRNTEAFF	TGTGCCAGCAGTCCCCGGGACAGACAGAGGAACACTGAAGCTTTCTTT
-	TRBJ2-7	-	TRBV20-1	CSAPGNLEQYF	TGCAGTGCTCCCGGGAATCTCGAGCAGTACTTC
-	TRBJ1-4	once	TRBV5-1	CASSPMVQTNEKLFF	TGCGCCAGCAGCCCAATGGTACAGACCAATGAAAAACTGTTTTTT